Below, 20 T cell receptor beta chains from the same sample are listed, as sequenced in a study of spatial heterogeneity in lung cancer. TCRdb passed the 5' RACE reads through MiXCR, listing each CDR3 protein once. The table lists 30,000 to 45,000 distinct CDR3 sequences, about 7.7% of them singletons, with 25% to 30% in the top ten. Time point indicated: sample taken at primary tumor resection. The sample consisted of PBMCs, taken at surgery. Source of these receptors: a female donor with early-stage non-small cell lung cancer.

This rearrangement joins TRBV7-9 to TRBJ2-7, with D perhaps TRBD2 (6 bases). The ends were cut back, 2 bases at V and 6 bases at J, with 14 bases in the middle. There are 14 residues in the CDR3. Germline V gives CDR1 SEHNR, CDR2 FQNEAQ (reference sequence). Here the CDR3 reads CASSLISLASEQYF. The CDR3 DNA reads TGTGCCAGCAGCTTAATTTCCCTAGCGTCCGAGCAGTACTTC.

This clonotype was detected many times. The chain couples TRBV11-2 to TRBJ2-3; 10 bases agree with TRBD2. The CDR3 is 16 residues long. The V segment lost 4 bases and the J segment 6 bases; nucleotides outside the gene matches: 10. Germline CDR1 reads SGHAT; CDR2 reads FQNNGV. The CDR3 DNA reads TGTGCCAGCAGCTGGACTAGCGGTACCCCTGGGGATACGCAGTATTTT. Translated: CASSWTSGTPGDTQYF.

V is TRBV19 and J is TRBJ1-1; TRBD1 might be the D (5 bases). The CDR3 contains 14 residues. V was trimmed by 3 bases and J by 1 base, leaving 9 bases between them. Germline V gene sequence: CDR1 LNHDA, CDR2 SQIVND (reference sequence). The CDR3 region has the DNA TGTGCCAGTAGTATTCACGGGGGGAACACTGAAGCTTTCTTT. Protein product: CASSIHGGNTEAFF.

This clonotype was picked up many times. The rearrangement links TRBV15 to TRBJ2-5, with a tentative D call TRBD2 (6 bases). The CDR3 consists of 16 residues. The V gene's germline CDR1 is LNHNV and CDR2 YYDKDF (reference sequence). V lost 0 bases, J lost 1 base, and 12 bases lay in between. Written as DNA, the CDR3 is TGTGCCACCAGCAGAGATGGGGGTAGCGGCCAAGAGACCCAGTACTTC. Amino acid sequence: CATSRDGGSGQETQYF.

This clonotype was observed at least ten times. This sequence joins TRBV28 and TRBJ1-1; D uncertain. Germline-derived CDR1 and CDR2 are MDHEN and SYDVKM. The CDR3 has 12 amino acids. V was clipped by 6 bases and J by 4 bases, with 9 bases between them. CDR3 nucleotide sequence: TGTGCCAGCAGGGAACACGGCACTGAAGCTTTCTTT. It codes for CASREHGTEAFF.

The chain has TRBV20-1 and TRBJ2-7, with D uncertain. Between the trimmed V and J ends, which lost 4 bases and 3 bases, there was a span of 10 bases. Germline V gene sequence: CDR1 DFQATT, CDR2 SNEGSKA (reference sequence). The CDR3 sequence is 12 residues long. CDR3: CSATGAIYEQYF. Written as DNA, the CDR3 is TGCAGTGCTACAGGTGCTATCTACGAGCAGTACTTC.

The chain has TRBV2 and TRBJ2-5; D gene ambiguous. V was cut by 0 bases and J by 9 bases, with 11 bases left in between. Germline values: CDR1 SNHLY, CDR2 FYNNEI. The length of the CDR3 is 13 residues. The CDR3 DNA reads TGTGCCAGCAGTGAAGCGGTCGACTTCGCCCAGTACTTC. Amino acid sequence: CASSEAVDFAQYF. Full variable domain (missing parts from reference TRBV2 and TRBJ2-5): EPEVTQTPSHQVTQMGQEVILRCVPISNHLYFYWYRQILGQKVEFLVSFYNNEISEKSEIFDDQFSVERPDGSNFTLKIRSTKLEDSAMYFCASSEAVDFAQYFGPGTRLLVL.

The sample holds many counts of this clonotype. The chain combines TRBV29-1 with TRBJ2-1, with 7 bases that match TRBD1. The length of the CDR3 is 14 residues. CDR1 and CDR2 (germline): SQVTM, ANQGSEA. Losses at the gene ends were 4 bases for V and 4 bases for J; bases not matched to a gene: 7. CDR3 in DNA: TGCAGCGTTGCCGGGACAGCTACTTACAATGAGCAGTTCTTC. Amino acid sequence: CSVAGTATYNEQFF.

This clonotype was found a few times. The rearrangement links TRBV9 to TRBJ1-2; no reliable D call. Trimming took 0 bases from V and 2 from J, leaving 11 bases between them. The germline V gene has CDR1 SGDLS and CDR2 YYNGEE. There are 15 residues in the CDR3. DNA for the CDR3: TGTGCCAGCAGCGTAGGAGCCGGACCCAACTATGGCTACACCTTC. Amino acids: CASSVGAGPNYGYTF.

This clonotype was observed many times. The chain employs TRBV5-1 and TRBJ1-1, with TRBD1 as a possible D gene (6 bases). The germline V and J ends were trimmed by 4 bases and 7 bases, with 11 bases remaining between them. This CDR3 is built from 12 residues. In germline, CDR1 is SGHRS, CDR2 YFSETQ. The CDR3 loop reads CASSGGTFEAFF. CDR3 DNA: TGCGCCAGCAGCGGAGGGACATTTGAAGCTTTCTTT.

This clonotype was seen many times. This chain joins TRBV4-1 and TRBJ1-1; no firm D call. Germline V gene data show CDR1 as MGHRA and CDR2 as YSYEKL. V gave up 0 bases and J gave up 1 base, with 21 bases separating them. This CDR3 contains 19 residues. The CDR3 reads CASSQDRARDSPANTEAFF. The CDR3 nucleotides read TGCGCCAGCAGCCAAGATAGGGCCAGAGACTCACCGGCGAACACTGAAGCTTTCTTT.

This clonotype was recorded at least ten times. The chain is built from TRBV28 and TRBJ1-5; 8 positions agree with TRBD1. V trimming: 6 bases; J trimming: 4 bases; junction bases outside the gene matches: 17. The CDR3 has 18 residues. Germline values: CDR1 MDHEN, CDR2 SYDVKM. In nucleotides, the CDR3 is TGTGCCAGCAGACGGGACAGGCGGATCTCACTCCCTAATCAGCCCCAGCATTTT. Its protein is CASRRDRRISLPNQPQHF.

This clonotype was observed at least ten times. This chain uses TRBV28 with TRBJ2-7; tentatively, D is TRBD2 (6 bases). The CDR3 is 15 amino acids. Trimming cost V 8 bases and J 6 bases, with 23 bases left between them. Germline V gene lookup returns CDR1 MDHEN and CDR2 SYDVKM. CDR3 residues: CASAPFLTSSGEQYF. The CDR3 DNA reads as TGTGCCAGCGCCCCATTTCTTACTAGCTCCGGCGAGCAGTACTTC. Complete variable domain (other parts from reference TRBV28 and TRBJ2-7): DVKVTQSSRYLVKRTGEKVFLECVQDMDHENMFWYRQDPGLGLRLIYFSYDVKMKEKGDIPEGYSVSREKKERFSLILESASTNQTSMYLCASAPFLTSSGEQYFGPGTRLTVT.

For the CDR3, the DNA is TGCGCCAGCAGCGAAGTACTGGGCACATCCCTCCACTTT. Amino acids: CASSEVLGTSLHF. The rearrangement joins TRBV5-1 to TRBJ1-6; D unclear. The ends were cut back, 4 bases at V and 14 bases at J, with 16 bases in the middle. The V gene's germline CDR1 is SGHRS and CDR2 YFSETQ. This CDR3 contains 13 residues.

V is TRBV25-1 and J is TRBJ2-1; D is unresolved. Trimming took 0 bases from V and 1 from J, leaving 4 bases between them. Germline V gene sequence: CDR1 MGHDK, CDR2 SYGVNS. This CDR3 is built from 14 residues. The CDR3 DNA is TGTGCCAGCAGTGAATATCCATCCTACAATGAGCAGTTCTTC. This encodes CASSEYPSYNEQFF.

At least ten counts were recorded for this clonotype. The chain is built from TRBV15 and TRBJ1-2; D is unclear. CDR1 and CDR2 (germline): LNHNV, YYDKDF (reference sequence). CDR3 size: 16 residues. Trimming pared 0 bases from V and 7 bases from J, leaving 18 bases between. The CDR3, as DNA: TGTGCCACCAGCAGAGACAGGTCCCAACCCTTAATTGGCTACACCTTC. Encoded protein: CATSRDRSQPLIGYTF.

This clonotype came up many times. V gene TRBV18 combines with J gene TRBJ1-1; tentatively, D is TRBD1 (5 bases). Trimming stripped 5 bases from V and 1 base from J, with 8 bases between. Looked up from germline, CDR1 is KGHSH and CDR2 is LQKENI. This CDR3 contains 13 residues. Here the CDR3 reads CASSEGRNTEAFF. The CDR3 region has the DNA TGTGCCAGCTCAGAGGGACGGAACACTGAAGCTTTCTTT.

This clonotype was recorded a few times. V is TRBV20-1 and J is TRBJ1-2; possible D gene TRBD1, 5 bases. V was pared by 6 bases and J by 4 bases, with 18 bases between. The CDR3 totals 14 residues. Germline CDR1 reads DFQATT; CDR2 reads SNEGSKA (reference sequence). CDR3 protein: CSATPTDISYGYTF. The CDR3 DNA is TGCAGTGCGACACCGACGGACATAAGCTATGGCTACACCTTC.

At least ten counts were recorded for this clonotype. The junction does not match germline at one end; this may be a read error. The CDR3 coding sequence is TGTGCTAGCAGCTTGGGGGGACAAGAGACCCAGTACTTC. This codes for CASSLGGQETQYF. The genes are TRBV5-1 and TRBJ2-5; the D gene is possibly TRBD2 (6 bases). The CDR3 has 13 amino acids. Per the germline V gene, CDR1 is SGHRS and CDR2 is YFSETQ.

This clonotype came up many times. The gene calls are TRBV5-1 and TRBJ2-1, with 16 bases lining up with TRBD2. The CDR3 contains 16 residues. Germline V gene sequence: CDR1 SGHRS, CDR2 YFSETQ. V gave up 3 bases and J gave up 7 bases; unmatched junction bases: 4. CDR3 in DNA: TGCGCCAGCAGCTCCGCGGGACTAGCGGGGGGGAATGAGCAGTTCTTC. Its translation is CASSSAGLAGGNEQFF.